What follows are 3 T cell receptor beta chains derived from one specimen sequenced in a study of CD8 T cells in Susac syndrome. An input of about 0.5 to 1 ug of RNA was subjected to reverse transcription using random hexamers. One entry per CDR3 protein results from TCRdb running MiXCR on the immunoSEQ multiplex PCR reads. This table holds around 170,000 distinct CDR3 sequences, more than 90% found once. The sequencing input was CD4+ T cells from PBMCs. The receptors come from a human donor with Susac syndrome.

This clonotype was recorded only once. The V and J genes are TRBV3-1 and TRBJ2-3; 9 bases fit TRBD2. CDR1 is LGHDT and CDR2 is YNNKEL in the germline V gene (reference sequence). There are 17 residues in the CDR3. With V trimmed by 0 bases and J by 7 bases, 11 bases remained unmatched. CDR3 sequence reads: CASSQDSPPAGGNTQYF. The CDR3, as DNA: TGTGCCAGCAGCCAAGATAGCCCCCCAGCGGGGGGAAATACGCAGTATTTT.

The chain combines TRBV29-1 with TRBJ1-1, with unresolved D. The CDR3 loop spans 15 amino acids. The germline gives CDR1 SQVTM, CDR2 ANQGSEA. V gave up 2 bases and J gave up 1 base, with 14 bases separating them. CDR3 protein: CSVEPPPGGNTEAFF. The CDR3 nucleotides read TGCAGCGTTGAACCTCCCCCCGGCGGGAACACTGAAGCTTTCTTT.

J is TRBJ2-3 and V is TRBV20-1; possibly TRBD1 for D (6 bases). Germline CDR1 and CDR2: DFQATT and SNEGSKA (reference sequence). V lost 6 bases and J 0 bases, leaving 13 bases between the germline ends. The CDR3 loop spans 14 amino acids. CDR3 bases: TGCAGTGCGAAAAGGACAGTTAGCACAGATACGCAGTATTTT. The encoded protein is CSAKRTVSTDTQYF.